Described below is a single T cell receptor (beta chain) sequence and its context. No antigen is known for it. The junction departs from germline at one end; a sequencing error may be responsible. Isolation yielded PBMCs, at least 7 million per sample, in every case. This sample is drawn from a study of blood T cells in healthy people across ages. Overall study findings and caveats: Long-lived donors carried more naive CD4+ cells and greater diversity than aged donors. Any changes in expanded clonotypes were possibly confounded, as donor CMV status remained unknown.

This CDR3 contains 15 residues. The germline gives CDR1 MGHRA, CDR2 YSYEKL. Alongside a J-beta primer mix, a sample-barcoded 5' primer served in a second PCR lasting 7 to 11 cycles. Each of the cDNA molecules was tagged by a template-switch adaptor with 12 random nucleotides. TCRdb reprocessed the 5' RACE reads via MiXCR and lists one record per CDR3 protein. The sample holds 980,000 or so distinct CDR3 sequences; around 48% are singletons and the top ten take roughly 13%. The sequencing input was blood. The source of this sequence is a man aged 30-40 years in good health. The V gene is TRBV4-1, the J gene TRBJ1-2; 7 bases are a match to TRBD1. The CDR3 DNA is TGCGCTAGCAGCCAAGTAACTGGACAGGCCTATGGCTACACCTTC. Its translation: CASSQVTGQAYGYTF.